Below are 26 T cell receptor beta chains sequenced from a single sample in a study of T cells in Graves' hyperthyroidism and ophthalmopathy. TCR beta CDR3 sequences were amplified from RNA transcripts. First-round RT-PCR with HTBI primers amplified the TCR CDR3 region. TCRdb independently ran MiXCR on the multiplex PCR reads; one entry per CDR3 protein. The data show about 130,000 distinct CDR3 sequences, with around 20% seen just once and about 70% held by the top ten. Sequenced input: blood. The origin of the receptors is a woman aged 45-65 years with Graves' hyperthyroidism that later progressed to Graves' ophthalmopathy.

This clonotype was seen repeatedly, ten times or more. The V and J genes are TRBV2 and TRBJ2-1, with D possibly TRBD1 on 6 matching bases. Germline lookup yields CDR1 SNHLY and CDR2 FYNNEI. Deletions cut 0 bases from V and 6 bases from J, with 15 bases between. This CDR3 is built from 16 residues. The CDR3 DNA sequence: TGTGCCAGCAGTGAAGCGGGCAGGGGATATGGCAATGAGCAGTTCTTC. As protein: CASSEAGRGYGNEQFF. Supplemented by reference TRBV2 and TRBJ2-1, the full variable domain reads EPEVTQTPSHQVTQMGQEVILRCVPISNHLYFYWYRQILGQKVEFLVSFYNNEISEKSEIFDDQFSVERPDGSNFTLKIRSTKLEDSAMYFCASSEAGRGYGNEQFFGPGTRLTVL.

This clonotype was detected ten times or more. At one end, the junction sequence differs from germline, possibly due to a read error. CDR3 amino acids: CASSLAGSHNEQFF. The CDR3 region has the DNA TGTGCCAGCAGCCTAGCGGGAAGCCACAATGAGCAGTTCTTC. The chain employs TRBV7-9 and TRBJ2-1; 9 positions agree with TRBD2. Germline CDR1 and CDR2: SEHNR and FQNEAQ (reference sequence). The CDR3 consists of 14 residues.

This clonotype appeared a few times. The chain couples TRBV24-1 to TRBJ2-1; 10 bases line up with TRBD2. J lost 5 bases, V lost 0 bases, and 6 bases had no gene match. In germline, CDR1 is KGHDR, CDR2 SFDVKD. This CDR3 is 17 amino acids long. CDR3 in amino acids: CATSDLYRTSGNNEQFF. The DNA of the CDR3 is TGTGCCACCAGTGATTTGTATCGGACTAGCGGAAACAATGAGCAGTTCTTC.

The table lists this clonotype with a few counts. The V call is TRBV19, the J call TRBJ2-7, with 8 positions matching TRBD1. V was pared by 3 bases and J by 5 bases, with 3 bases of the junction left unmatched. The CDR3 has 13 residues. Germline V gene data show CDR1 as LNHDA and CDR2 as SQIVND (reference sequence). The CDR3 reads CASSIRQGNEQYF. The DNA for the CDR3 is TGTGCCAGTAGTATTCGACAGGGGAACGAGCAGTACTTC.

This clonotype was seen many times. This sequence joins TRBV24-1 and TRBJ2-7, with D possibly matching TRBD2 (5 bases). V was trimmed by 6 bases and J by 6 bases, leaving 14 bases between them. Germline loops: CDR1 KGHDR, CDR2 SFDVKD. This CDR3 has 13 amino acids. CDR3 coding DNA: TGTGCCACCAGTCTCGCGGGCTATGCCGAGCAGTACTTC. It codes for CATSLAGYAEQYF.

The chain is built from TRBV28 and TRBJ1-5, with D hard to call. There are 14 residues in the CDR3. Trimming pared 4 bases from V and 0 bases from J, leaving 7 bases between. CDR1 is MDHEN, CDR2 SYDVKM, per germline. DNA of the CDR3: TGTGCCAGCAGTTCCGGGTATAGCAATCAGCCCCAGCATTTT. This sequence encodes CASSSGYSNQPQHF.

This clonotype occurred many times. CDR3 residues: CASSFSGGQGHEQFF. The CDR3 coding sequence is TGCGCCAGCAGCTTCAGCGGGGGGCAGGGTCATGAGCAGTTCTTC. V and J are TRBV5-1 and TRBJ2-1, with 9 bases identical to TRBD2. V shed 2 bases and J 8 bases; nucleotides not matched to a gene: 8. Germline V gene lookup returns CDR1 SGHRS and CDR2 YFSETQ. The CDR3 runs to 15 residues. Filled out from reference TRBV5-1 and TRBJ2-1, the complete variable domain reads KAGVTQTPRYLIKTRGQQVTLSCSPISGHRSVSWYQQTPGQGLQFLFEYFSETQRNKGNFPGRFSGRQFSNSRSEMNVSTLELGDSALYLCASSFSGGQGHEQFFGPGTRLTVL.

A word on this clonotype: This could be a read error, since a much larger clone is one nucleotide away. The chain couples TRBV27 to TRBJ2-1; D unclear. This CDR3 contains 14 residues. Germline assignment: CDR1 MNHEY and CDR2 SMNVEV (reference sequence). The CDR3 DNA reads TGTGCCGGCAGTTCCCCGACCCGTTGGCATGAGCAGTTCTTC. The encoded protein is CAGSSPTRWHEQFF.

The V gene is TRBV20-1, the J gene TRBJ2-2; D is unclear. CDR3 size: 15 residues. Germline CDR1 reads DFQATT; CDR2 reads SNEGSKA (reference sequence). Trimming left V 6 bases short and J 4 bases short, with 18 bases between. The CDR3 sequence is CSAPAANNPTGELFF. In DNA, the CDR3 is TGCAGTGCCCCCGCGGCCAACAACCCCACCGGGGAGCTGTTTTTT.

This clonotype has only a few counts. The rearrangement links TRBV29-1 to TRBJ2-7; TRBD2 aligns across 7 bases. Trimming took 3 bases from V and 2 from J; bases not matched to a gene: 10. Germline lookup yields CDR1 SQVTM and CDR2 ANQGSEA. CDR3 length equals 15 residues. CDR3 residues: CSVDGASGHTYEQYF. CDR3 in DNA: TGCAGCGTTGACGGGGCTAGCGGCCATACCTACGAGCAGTACTTC.

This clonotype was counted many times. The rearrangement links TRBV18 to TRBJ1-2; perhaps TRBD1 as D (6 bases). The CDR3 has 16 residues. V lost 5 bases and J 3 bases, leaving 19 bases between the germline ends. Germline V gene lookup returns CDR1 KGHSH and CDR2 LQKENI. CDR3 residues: CASSGTSTPNYYGYTF. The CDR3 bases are TGTGCCAGCTCAGGGACAAGCACCCCCAACTACTATGGCTACACCTTC.

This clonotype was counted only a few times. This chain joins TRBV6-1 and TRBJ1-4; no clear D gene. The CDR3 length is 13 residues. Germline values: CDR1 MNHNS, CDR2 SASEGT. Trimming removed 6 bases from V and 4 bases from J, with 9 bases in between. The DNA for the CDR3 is TGTGCCAGCAGCCCCAAGAGTAATGAAAAACTGTTTTTT. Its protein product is CASSPKSNEKLFF.

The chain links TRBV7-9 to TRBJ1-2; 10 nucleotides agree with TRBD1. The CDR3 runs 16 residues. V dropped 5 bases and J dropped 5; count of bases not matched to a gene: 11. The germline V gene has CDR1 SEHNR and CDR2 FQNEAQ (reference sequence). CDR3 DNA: TGTGCCAGCAGCCACAACCGGGACAGGGGTGGGTATGGCTACACCTTC. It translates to CASSHNRDRGGYGYTF.

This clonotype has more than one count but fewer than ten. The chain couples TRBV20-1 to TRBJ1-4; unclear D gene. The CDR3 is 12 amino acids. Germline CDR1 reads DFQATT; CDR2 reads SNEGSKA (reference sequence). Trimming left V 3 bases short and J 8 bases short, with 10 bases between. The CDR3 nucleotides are TGCAGTGCTAGTCGGCAGGTAGAAAAACTGTTTTTT. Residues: CSASRQVEKLFF.

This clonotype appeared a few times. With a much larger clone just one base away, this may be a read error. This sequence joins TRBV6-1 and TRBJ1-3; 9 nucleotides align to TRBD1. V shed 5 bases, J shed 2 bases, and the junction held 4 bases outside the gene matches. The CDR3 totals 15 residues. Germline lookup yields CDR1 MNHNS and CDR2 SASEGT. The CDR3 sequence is CASSQTGGPGNTIYF. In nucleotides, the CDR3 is TGTGCCAGCAGTCAAACAGGGGGCCCTGGAAACACCATATATTTT.

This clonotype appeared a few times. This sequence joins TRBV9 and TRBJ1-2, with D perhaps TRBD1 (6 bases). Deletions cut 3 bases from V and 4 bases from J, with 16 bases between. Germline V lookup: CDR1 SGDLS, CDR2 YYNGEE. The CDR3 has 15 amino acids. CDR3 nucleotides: TGTGCCAGCAGCGGAGACAGGTCGACCGCCTATGGCTACACCTTC. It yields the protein CASSGDRSTAYGYTF.

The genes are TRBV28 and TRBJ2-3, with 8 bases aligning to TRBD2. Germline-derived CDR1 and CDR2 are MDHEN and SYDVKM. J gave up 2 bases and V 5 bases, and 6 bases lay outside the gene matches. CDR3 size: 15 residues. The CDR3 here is CASSPGAGVTDTQYF. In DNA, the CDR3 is TGTGCCAGCAGTCCGGGAGCGGGGGTCACAGATACGCAGTATTTT.

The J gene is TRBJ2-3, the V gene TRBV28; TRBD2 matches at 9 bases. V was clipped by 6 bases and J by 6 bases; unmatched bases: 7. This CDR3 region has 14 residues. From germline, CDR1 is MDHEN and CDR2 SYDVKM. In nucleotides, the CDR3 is TGTGCCAGCAGGCATAGCGGGAGTGGTGATACGCAGTATTTT. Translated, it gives CASRHSGSGDTQYF. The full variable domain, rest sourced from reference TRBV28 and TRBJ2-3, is DVKVTQSSRYLVKRTGEKVFLECVQDMDHENMFWYRQDPGLGLRLIYFSYDVKMKEKGDIPEGYSVSREKKERFSLILESASTNQTSMYLCASRHSGSGDTQYFGPGTRLTVL.

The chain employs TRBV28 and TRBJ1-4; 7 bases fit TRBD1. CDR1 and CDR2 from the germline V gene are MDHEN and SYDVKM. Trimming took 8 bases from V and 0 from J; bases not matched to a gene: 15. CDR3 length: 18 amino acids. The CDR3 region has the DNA TGTGCCAGCGTTTTGGGACAGAGCCTATTTGCAACTAATGAAAAACTGTTTTTT. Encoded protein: CASVLGQSLFATNEKLFF.

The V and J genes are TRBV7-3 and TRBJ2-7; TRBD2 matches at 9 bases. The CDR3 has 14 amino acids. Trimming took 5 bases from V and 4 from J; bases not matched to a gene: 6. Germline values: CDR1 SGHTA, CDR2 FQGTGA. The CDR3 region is CASSITSGRYEQYF. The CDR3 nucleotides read TGTGCCAGCAGCATTACTAGCGGGCGGTACGAGCAGTACTTC.

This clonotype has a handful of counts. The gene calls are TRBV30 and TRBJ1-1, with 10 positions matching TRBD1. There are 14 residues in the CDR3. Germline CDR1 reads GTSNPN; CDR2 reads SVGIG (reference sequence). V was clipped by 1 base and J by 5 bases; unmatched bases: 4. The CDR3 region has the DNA TGTGCCTGGAGTGGATGGACAGGGGGGACTGAAGCTTTCTTT. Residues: CAWSGWTGGTEAFF.

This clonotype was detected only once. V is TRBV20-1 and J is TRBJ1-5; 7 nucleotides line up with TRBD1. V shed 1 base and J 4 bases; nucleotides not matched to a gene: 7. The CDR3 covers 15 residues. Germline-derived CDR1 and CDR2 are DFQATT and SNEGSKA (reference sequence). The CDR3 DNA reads TGCAGTGCTAGAGGGGGAGGGGACAGTAATCAGCCCCAGCATTTT. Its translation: CSARGGGDSNQPQHF.

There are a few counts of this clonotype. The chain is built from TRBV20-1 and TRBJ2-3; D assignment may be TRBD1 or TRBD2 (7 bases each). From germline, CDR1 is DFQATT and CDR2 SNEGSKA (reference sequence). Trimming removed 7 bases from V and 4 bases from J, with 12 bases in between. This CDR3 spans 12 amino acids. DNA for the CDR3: TGCAGTGGCCAGGGGGGGGCAGATACGCAGTATTTT. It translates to CSGQGGADTQYF.

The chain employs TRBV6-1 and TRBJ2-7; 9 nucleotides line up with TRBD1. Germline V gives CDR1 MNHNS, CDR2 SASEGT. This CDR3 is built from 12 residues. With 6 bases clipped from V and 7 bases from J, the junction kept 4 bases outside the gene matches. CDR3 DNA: TGTGCCAGCAGAATTGACAGGGGGGAGCAGTACTTC. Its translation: CASRIDRGEQYF.

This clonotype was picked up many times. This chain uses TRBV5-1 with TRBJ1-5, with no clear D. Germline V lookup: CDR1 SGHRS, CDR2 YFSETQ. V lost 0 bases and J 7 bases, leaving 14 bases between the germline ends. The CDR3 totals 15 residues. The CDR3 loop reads CASSLVGSDGQPQHF. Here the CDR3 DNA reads TGCGCCAGCAGCTTGGTTGGTTCCGACGGGCAGCCCCAGCATTTT.

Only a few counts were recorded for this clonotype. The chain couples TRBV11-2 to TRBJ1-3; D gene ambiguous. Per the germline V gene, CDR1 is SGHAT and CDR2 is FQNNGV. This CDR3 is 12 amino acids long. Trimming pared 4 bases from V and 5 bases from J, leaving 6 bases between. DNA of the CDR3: TGTGCCAGCAGCTCGCTGCGAAACACCATATATTTT. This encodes CASSSLRNTIYF.